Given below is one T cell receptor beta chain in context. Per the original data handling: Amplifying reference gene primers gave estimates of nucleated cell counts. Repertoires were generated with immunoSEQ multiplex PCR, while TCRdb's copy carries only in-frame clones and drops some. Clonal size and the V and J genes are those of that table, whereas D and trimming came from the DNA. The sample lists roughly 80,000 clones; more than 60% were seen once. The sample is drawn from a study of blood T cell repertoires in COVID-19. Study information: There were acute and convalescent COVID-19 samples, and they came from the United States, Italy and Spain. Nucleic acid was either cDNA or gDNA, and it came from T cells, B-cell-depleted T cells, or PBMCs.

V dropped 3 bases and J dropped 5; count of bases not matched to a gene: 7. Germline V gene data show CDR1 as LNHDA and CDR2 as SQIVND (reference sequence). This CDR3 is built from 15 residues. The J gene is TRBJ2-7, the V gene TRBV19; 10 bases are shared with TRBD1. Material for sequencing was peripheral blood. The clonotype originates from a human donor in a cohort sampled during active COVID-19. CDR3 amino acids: CASSIRDRGNHEQYF. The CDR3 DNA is TGTGCCAGTAGTATCCGGGACAGGGGTAATCACGAGCAGTACTTC.